This entry lists 17 T cell receptor beta chains sequenced from one sample in a study of PD-L1 blockade in urothelial cancer. Sequenced by immunoSEQ multiplex PCR; TCRdb stores in-frame clones only, minus some. The sample records 70,000 or so clones, around nine tenths being singletons. The material sequenced was PBMCs, taken around atezolizumab (anti-PD-L1) treatment. The receptors originated from a man aged 55 to 70 with urothelial cancer.

A few counts support this clone. CDR3 protein: CASTGQGWMNTEAFF. CDR3 nucleotide sequence: TGTGCCAGCACGGGACAGGGCTGGATGAACACTGAAGCTTTCTTT. The chain couples TRBV18 to TRBJ1-1, with 9 positions matching TRBD1. The germline gives CDR1 KGHSH, CDR2 LQKENI. CDR3 size: 15 residues. J gave up 0 bases and V 8 bases, and 7 bases lay outside the gene matches.

This clone was detected only a few times. V is TRBV2 and J is TRBJ1-5; tentative D call: TRBD1 (5 bases). This CDR3 region has 15 residues. In germline, CDR1 is SNHLY, CDR2 FYNNEI. Trimming left V 5 bases short and J 2 bases short, with 13 bases between. The CDR3 region has the DNA TGTGCCAGCAGTTGGGGGGGAACGGGCAATCAGCCCCAGCATTTT. Encoded protein: CASSWGGTGNQPQHF.

The rearrangement uses TRBV21-1 and TRBJ2-5; TRBD2 was called by the table and not checked on the DNA. TRBV21-1 is termed a pseudogene. The CDR3 totals 20 residues. As DNA, the CDR3 is TGTGCCAGCAGGCCGGCAGGGGTTCAGCGGGAGGCTGGTGGGCCAGAGACCCAGTACTTC. It specifies CASRPAGVQREAGGPETQYF.

V usage is TRBV6-1 and J usage is TRBJ2-5, with D uncertain. The CDR3 spans 16 residues. CDR1 and CDR2 (germline): MNHNS, SASEGT. With 1 base removed from V and 3 bases from J, the gap between germline ends came to 15 bases. The CDR3 spells CASSEVSYAPEETQYF. The CDR3 DNA reads TGTGCCAGCAGTGAAGTTTCGTACGCCCCAGAAGAGACCCAGTACTTC.

The chain is built from TRBV5-4 and TRBJ2-7, with 11 bases matching TRBD2. Trimming took 0 bases from V and 2 from J; bases not matched to a gene: 4. Per germline, CDR1 SGHNT and CDR2 YYREEE (reference sequence). The CDR3 sequence is 16 residues long. CDR3 protein: CASSLAGTSGAYEQYF. Written as DNA, the CDR3 is TGTGCCAGCAGCTTGGCCGGGACTAGCGGCGCCTACGAGCAGTACTTC.

This clone occurred once. This rearrangement joins TRBV4-1 to TRBJ1-6, with 7 nucleotides matching TRBD1. This CDR3 region has 17 residues. V trimming: 0 bases; J trimming: 7 bases; junction bases outside the gene matches: 9. CDR1 MGHRA and CDR2 YSYEKL come from the germline V gene. CDR3 residues: CASSQDGDSGNNSPLHF. DNA of the CDR3: TGCGCCAGCAGCCAAGATGGGGACAGTGGGAACAATTCACCCCTCCACTTT.

The V call is TRBV5-1, the J call TRBJ2-1; the match to TRBD1 covers 10 bases. The V segment lost 6 bases and the J segment 4 bases; nucleotides outside the gene matches: 7. Germline V gives CDR1 SGHRS, CDR2 YFSETQ. This CDR3 region has 15 residues. The CDR3 region is CASTIGTGVYNEQFF. The DNA for the CDR3 is TGCGCCAGCACCATAGGGACAGGGGTGTACAATGAGCAGTTCTTC.

The chain combines TRBV4-3 with TRBJ1-2; D is possibly TRBD1 (6 bases). Germline loops: CDR1 LGHNA, CDR2 YSLEER. Trimming cost V 0 bases and J 8 bases, with 22 bases left between them. This CDR3 contains 17 residues. The CDR3 DNA is TGCGCCAGCAGCCAAGAGGCACAGGGAAAGGGCATTGGCGGCTACACCTTC. It specifies CASSQEAQGKGIGGYTF.

The chain has TRBV5-1 and TRBJ1-1; no clear D gene. Trimming cost V 7 bases and J 1 base, with 8 bases left between them. The germline V gene encodes CDR1 SGHRS and CDR2 YFSETQ. The CDR3 is 12 amino acids. The CDR3 DNA sequence: TGCGCCAGCCGGGCGGGGAACACTGAAGCTTTCTTT. Translated: CASRAGNTEAFF.

The genes are TRBV5-1 and TRBJ2-1; TRBD2 is a possible D gene (6 bases). Trimming shortened V by 1 base and J by 6 bases, and 8 bases separated the two germline ends. The CDR3 spans 13 residues. Germline CDR1 reads SGHRS; CDR2 reads YFSETQ. CDR3 sequence reads: CASSLTSFNEQFF. CDR3 DNA sequence: TGCGCCAGCAGCTTGACTAGCTTCAATGAGCAGTTCTTC.

V is TRBV27 and J is TRBJ2-6; 9 bases map to TRBD1. The CDR3 has 16 amino acids. The V and J ends lost 3 bases and 2 bases, in that order; junction bases with no gene match: 2. Germline CDR1 reads MNHEY; CDR2 reads SMNVEV (reference sequence). The CDR3 nucleotides read TGTGCCAGCAGTTTTTGGGACAGGGCTGGGGCCAACGTCCTGACTTTC. This sequence encodes CASSFWDRAGANVLTF.

This clone was counted a few times. The chain couples TRBV14 to TRBJ2-2; possibly TRBD1 for D (6 bases). V was shortened by 0 bases and J by 4 bases, with 18 bases between the two germline ends. The CDR3 has 18 amino acids. Germline values: CDR1 SGHDN, CDR2 FVKESK. This CDR3 reads CASSQESETGIFTGELFF. In nucleotides, the CDR3 is TGTGCCAGCAGCCAAGAATCGGAGACAGGCATATTCACCGGGGAGCTGTTTTTT.

V gene TRBV20-1 combines with J gene TRBJ2-3; no clear D. Germline assignment: CDR1 DFQATT and CDR2 SNEGSKA (reference sequence). Trimming took 5 bases from V and 8 from J, leaving 11 bases between them. There are 11 residues in the CDR3. The CDR3 bases are TGCAGTGCTTTTTCATCGAGTACGCAGTATTTT. Its translation is CSAFSSSTQYF.

J is TRBJ1-2 and V is TRBV6-5, with TRBD1 matching 10 bases. The germline CDR1 and CDR2 sequences are MNHEY and SVGAGI. The trim removed 7 bases at V and 3 bases at J, leaving 8 bases unmatched. The CDR3 totals 15 residues. For the CDR3, the DNA is TGTGCCAGCAACGACCCCGGGACAGGGGACTATGGCTACACCTTC. It is translated as CASNDPGTGDYGYTF.

This clone was picked up one time. One end of the junction fails to match germline, which may point to a read error. The same CDR3 can be traced to other DNA sequences in this sample. The V call is TRBV29-1, the J call TRBJ2-1; the D gene is possibly TRBD2 (7 bases). This CDR3 is 14 amino acids long. In germline, CDR1 is SQVTM, CDR2 ANQGSEA. The CDR3 nucleotides are TGTAGCGTTGGGGGCGCGGGAGCACGTAATGAGCAGTTCTTC. Residues: CSVGGAGARNEQFF.

The V and J genes are TRBV19 and TRBJ1-3; D may be TRBD1 (5 bases). CDR1 LNHDA and CDR2 SQIVND come from the germline V gene (reference sequence). This CDR3 has 15 amino acids. With 7 bases removed from V and 6 bases from J, the gap between germline ends came to 19 bases. DNA of the CDR3: TGTGCCAGTACTGCCGGGGGGAAATGGTTAAACACCATATATTTT. Its translation: CASTAGGKWLNTIYF.

V is TRBV19 and J is TRBJ2-3; tentatively, D is TRBD2 (5 bases). Trimming cost V 6 bases and J 6 bases, with 19 bases left between them. CDR3 length equals 15 residues. Germline assignment: CDR1 LNHDA and CDR2 SQIVND (reference sequence). In nucleotides, the CDR3 is TGTGCCAGTAGCTTCCGGGGTTCACATTTGGATACGCAGTATTTT. It is translated as CASSFRGSHLDTQYF.